One and the same sample provided the 31 T cell receptor beta chains below, sequenced in a study of blood T cells in healthy people across ages. Through a sample-barcoded 5' primer and a J-beta primer mix, a second PCR was run for roughly 7 to 11 cycles. TCRdb reprocessed the 5' RACE reads via MiXCR and lists one record per CDR3 protein. The profile shows about 2 million distinct CDR3 sequences, roughly 49% of them singletons. Sequencing was done on a sample of blood. The receptors come from a woman aged 40 to 55 in good health.

This chain joins TRBV12-3 or TRBV12-4 and TRBJ2-3; possibly TRBD2 for D (7 bases). CDR3 length equals 16 residues. Trimming removed 7 bases from V and 7 bases from J, with 24 bases in between. CDR3 in amino acids: CASTPQGGGISNTQYF. The CDR3 DNA is TGTGCCAGCACCCCACAGGGAGGGGGGATCTCGAATACGCAGTATTTT.

This chain connects TRBV5-1 to TRBJ2-4, with 8 bases identical to TRBD1. In germline, CDR1 is SGHRS, CDR2 YFSETQ. This CDR3 contains 15 residues. The J segment lost 6 bases and the V segment lost 5 bases, leaving 10 bases of the junction unmatched. Here the CDR3 DNA reads TGCGCCAGCAGGGATGCGACAGGGGTAGGAAACATTCAGTACTTC. Encoded protein: CASRDATGVGNIQYF.

The genes are TRBV6-6 and TRBJ2-3; D possibly corresponds to TRBD1 (5 bases). Per germline, CDR1 MNHNY and CDR2 SVGAGI (reference sequence). This CDR3 has 16 amino acids. V was trimmed by 5 bases and J by 3 bases, leaving 18 bases between them. The DNA of the CDR3 is TGTGCCAGCAGTCCGACCGAAGGGGTAGGGACAGATACGCAGTATTTT. It translates to CASSPTEGVGTDTQYF.

This clonotype was observed a few times. The genes are TRBV20-1 and TRBJ2-7; 8 nucleotides align to TRBD1. The CDR3 extends over 15 amino acids. CDR1 and CDR2 (germline): DFQATT, SNEGSKA (reference sequence). After removal of 1 base from V and 4 bases from J, the junction contained 9 bases not matched to a gene. This chain's CDR3 is CSARGRRQGLYEQYF. In DNA, the CDR3 is TGCAGTGCTAGAGGCCGAAGACAGGGGCTTTACGAGCAGTACTTC.

The gene calls are TRBV6-5 and TRBJ1-2; 8 nucleotides align to TRBD1. Germline V gene sequence: CDR1 MNHEY, CDR2 SVGAGI. Losses at the gene ends were 4 bases for V and 1 base for J; bases not matched to a gene: 8. CDR3 length: 16 residues. The CDR3 sequence: CASSSYRDRNNYGYTF. For the CDR3, the DNA is TGTGCCAGCAGTTCCTACCGGGACAGGAATAACTATGGCTACACCTTC.

This chain links TRBV12-3 or TRBV12-4 with TRBJ2-3, with 11 nucleotides matching TRBD1. V was clipped by 7 bases and J by 4 bases; unmatched bases: 22. The CDR3 runs to 20 residues. CDR3 sequence: CASTYRRTGGLRRGPDTQYF. CDR3 sequence (DNA): TGTGCCAGCACCTACCGCCGGACAGGGGGCCTGAGAAGAGGTCCAGATACGCAGTATTTT.

This rearrangement joins TRBV6-5 to TRBJ1-2, with D uncertain. This CDR3 spans 13 amino acids. V was clipped by 0 bases and J by 7 bases, with 9 bases between them. Per germline, CDR1 MNHEY and CDR2 SVGAGI. As DNA, the CDR3 is TGTGCCAGCAGTTACTCCGGGAGCCCTGGCTACACCTTC. Residues: CASSYSGSPGYTF.

In this sample, this clonotype turned up a few times. The CDR3 region is CASSQTSKTQYF. CDR3 nucleotide sequence: TGTGCCAGCAGCCAAACTAGTAAGACCCAGTACTTC. The chain links TRBV4-2 to TRBJ2-5; D perhaps matches TRBD2 (5 bases). V lost 2 bases and J lost 6, with 7 bases in between. This CDR3 has 12 residues. Looked up from germline, CDR1 is LGHNA and CDR2 is YNFKEQ.

A note on this clonotype: Compared with germline, one end of the junction differs, possibly owing to a read error. This chain connects TRBV7-7 to TRBJ2-3; either TRBD1 or TRBD2 may supply D (5 bases each). The V gene's germline CDR1 is SSHAT and CDR2 FNYEAQ (reference sequence). This CDR3 spans 17 amino acids. The CDR3 sequence is CASSPGTRATSSDTQYF. The CDR3 bases are TGTGCTAGCAGCCCTGGGACCAGGGCTACCTCTTCGGATACGCAGTATTTT.

V usage is TRBV2 and J usage is TRBJ1-2; the match to TRBD1 covers 9 bases. J gave up 4 bases and V 3 bases, and 12 bases lay outside the gene matches. The CDR3 is 17 residues long. CDR1 is SNHLY, CDR2 FYNNEI, per germline. CDR3 coding DNA: TGTGCCAGCAGTGATTACACCGGGACAGGGTACGGCTATGGCTACACCTTC. This encodes CASSDYTGTGYGYGYTF.

The chain is built from TRBV13 and TRBJ2-1; weak D call: TRBD2 (7 bases). V lost 0 bases, J lost 8 bases, and 20 bases lay in between. Germline V lookup: CDR1 PRHDT, CDR2 FYEKMQ (reference sequence). The CDR3 covers 17 residues. The CDR3 loop reads CASSLGLRGARDDEQFF. The CDR3 DNA follows: TGTGCCAGCAGCTTAGGCCTCCGGGGGGCCCGCGACGATGAGCAGTTCTTC.

CDR3 coding DNA: TGTGCCAGCAGACTAGCGGAACCCTCCTACAATGAGCAGTTCTTC. This encodes CASRLAEPSYNEQFF. The V and J genes are TRBV2 and TRBJ2-1; 8 nucleotides match TRBD2. J lost 0 bases, V lost 6 bases, and 4 bases had no gene match. Germline-derived CDR1 and CDR2 are SNHLY and FYNNEI. CDR3 size: 15 residues.

The chain uses TRBV2 and TRBJ1-5; 8 positions agree with TRBD1. CDR3 length equals 16 residues. V shed 8 bases, J shed 4 bases, and the junction held 13 bases outside the gene matches. Looked up from germline, CDR1 is SNHLY and CDR2 is FYNNEI. CDR3 region: CASGYRTGNMNQPQHF. The CDR3 nucleotides read TGTGCCAGCGGATACCGGACAGGGAATATGAATCAGCCCCAGCATTTT.

This clonotype occurred a few times. This chain links TRBV20-1 with TRBJ2-3; 8 positions match TRBD2. The V and J ends lost 6 bases and 6 bases, in that order; junction bases with no gene match: 8. The CDR3 extends over 13 amino acids. Germline V gives CDR1 DFQATT, CDR2 SNEGSKA (reference sequence). DNA of the CDR3: TGCAGTGCCCCCGGGGGGGCTAGCGATACGCAGTATTTT. This codes for CSAPGGASDTQYF.

The chain links TRBV24-1 to TRBJ2-1; the D is unclear. CDR1 KGHDR and CDR2 SFDVKD come from the germline V gene. V dropped 1 base and J dropped 1 base, with 7 bases sitting between them. The CDR3 runs 15 residues. The CDR3 spells CATSDFRFSYNEQFF. The CDR3 DNA reads as TGTGCCACCAGTGATTTTAGGTTTTCCTACAATGAGCAGTTCTTC.

The chain recombines TRBV20-1 with TRBJ2-3; D is perhaps TRBD1 or TRBD2 (5 bases each). The CDR3 consists of 14 residues. CDR1 and CDR2 from the germline V gene are DFQATT and SNEGSKA (reference sequence). The V gene lost 4 bases and the J gene lost 6 bases, with 17 bases spanning the gap. CDR3: CSATLGGPGDTQYF. The CDR3 DNA follows: TGCAGTGCTACCCTTGGGGGTCCTGGGGATACGCAGTATTTT.

The chain recombines TRBV27 with TRBJ2-1, with unresolved D. V was clipped by 9 bases and J by 13 bases, with 16 bases between them. CDR1 and CDR2 from the germline V gene are MNHEY and SMNVEV (reference sequence). CDR3 length: 11 amino acids. The DNA for the CDR3 is TGTGCCAGTATGGCCGGATTTGCCCAGTTCTTC. This sequence encodes CASMAGFAQFF.

This clonotype was observed a few times. CDR3 DNA sequence: TGTGCCAGCAGCTCACTAGCAGGGACAGGGGGCAGTTACGAGCAGTACTTC. Protein sequence: CASSSLAGTGGSYEQYF. The chain combines TRBV11-1 with TRBJ2-4; 12 bases are a match to TRBD1. The end of the DNA aligns better with TRBJ2-7, so the J call may be wrong. The CDR3 spans 17 residues. The V gene's germline CDR1 is SGHAT and CDR2 FQDESV (reference sequence).

CDR3 sequence reads: CSVERTGAVLGYTF. The CDR3 DNA reads as TGCAGCGTTGAACGGACAGGGGCAGTTTTAGGCTACACCTTC. The J gene is TRBJ1-2, the V gene TRBV29-1; 9 bases agree with TRBD1. Trimming at V came to 2 bases and at J to 8 bases, leaving 9 bases not matched to a gene. CDR1 is SQVTM, CDR2 ANQGSEA, per germline. This CDR3 spans 14 amino acids.

The chain combines TRBV29-1 with TRBJ2-4, with D perhaps matching TRBD2 (6 bases). This CDR3 is 12 amino acids long. Trimming stripped 6 bases from V and 12 bases from J, with 18 bases between. The germline V gene has CDR1 SQVTM and CDR2 ANQGSEA. DNA of the CDR3: TGCAGCGTCCCATTCGTGGGGCGGGATCAGTACTTC. Its protein product is CSVPFVGRDQYF.

The chain has TRBV27 and TRBJ2-3; 9 bases are shared with TRBD1. CDR3 length equals 15 residues. Germline assignment: CDR1 MNHEY and CDR2 SMNVEV (reference sequence). V lost 1 base, J lost 6 bases, and 5 bases stayed unmatched. CDR3: CASSLFGTGWDTQYF. The DNA of the CDR3 is TGTGCCAGCAGTTTATTCGGGACAGGGTGGGATACGCAGTATTTT.

The DNA of the CDR3 is TGTGCCAGCAGACCTACAGGGAATCAGCCCCAGCATTTT. This sequence encodes CASRPTGNQPQHF. The V gene is TRBV12-3 or TRBV12-4, the J gene TRBJ1-5; D possibly corresponds to TRBD1 (6 bases). The CDR3 contains 13 residues. Trimming removed 6 bases from V and 4 bases from J, with 10 bases in between.

There are a few counts of this clonotype. The rearrangement joins TRBV28 to TRBJ2-7; 8 positions agree with TRBD1. This CDR3 is 14 amino acids long. Trimming removed 5 bases from V and 2 bases from J; junction bases left unmatched: 5. Germline-derived CDR1 and CDR2 are MDHEN and SYDVKM. The CDR3 here is CASSNTGGPYEQYF. The CDR3 DNA sequence: TGTGCCAGCAGTAACACAGGGGGGCCCTACGAGCAGTACTTC.

For the CDR3, the DNA is TGCGCCAGCAGCTTGCCCGACAAGGCTGGGGCCAACGTCCTGACTTTC. Protein sequence: CASSLPDKAGANVLTF. V gene TRBV5-1 combines with J gene TRBJ2-6, with D hard to call. Germline-derived CDR1 and CDR2 are SGHRS and YFSETQ. V gave up 1 base and J gave up 2 bases, with 10 bases separating them. The CDR3 totals 16 residues.

This clonotype was recorded once. The chain is built from TRBV28 and TRBJ2-1; 8 bases agree with TRBD2. The V gene end was trimmed by 7 bases and the J gene end by 9 bases; junction bases not matched to a gene: 5. Germline values: CDR1 MDHEN, CDR2 SYDVKM. This CDR3 has 12 residues. The CDR3 DNA sequence: TGTGCCAGCAAAGCGGGAGTCGGTGAGCAGTTCTTC. Residues: CASKAGVGEQFF.

This chain joins TRBV20-1 and TRBJ2-7; 11 bases map to TRBD1. The J call is uncertain, as TRBJ2-5 better fits the DNA end. This CDR3 region has 15 residues. CDR1 is DFQATT and CDR2 is SNEGSKA in the germline V gene (reference sequence). CDR3 sequence reads: CSARDLGQGAKTQYF. Here the CDR3 DNA reads TGCAGTGCTAGAGATCTCGGACAGGGGGCGAAGACCCAGTACTTC.

The chain is built from TRBV3-1 and TRBJ2-5; no firm D call. The ends were cut back, 0 bases at V and 7 bases at J, with 12 bases in the middle. Germline V gives CDR1 LGHDT, CDR2 YNNKEL (reference sequence). The CDR3 loop spans 14 amino acids. The CDR3 loop is CASSQDLSGRTQYF. The CDR3 DNA reads TGTGCCAGCAGCCAAGATCTTTCGGGCCGGACCCAGTACTTC.

The chain employs TRBV7-9 and TRBJ1-4, with 7 bases matching TRBD1. CDR3 length: 13 amino acids. Germline CDR1 is SEHNR and CDR2 is FQNEAQ (reference sequence). V dropped 5 bases and J dropped 7; count of bases not matched to a gene: 4. As DNA, the CDR3 is TGTGCCAGCAGCACTTGGACAGGTGAAAAACTGTTTTTT. It translates to CASSTWTGEKLFF.

The sample holds a few counts of this clonotype. The gene calls are TRBV28 and TRBJ1-5, with D possibly being TRBD1 (6 bases). The CDR3 runs to 16 residues. In germline, CDR1 is MDHEN, CDR2 SYDVKM. V was pared by 8 bases and J by 2 bases, with 19 bases between. DNA of the CDR3: TGTGCCAGCGGTCTCAGCCGGGACAAGGGCAATCAGCCCCAGCATTTT. Its translation: CASGLSRDKGNQPQHF.

This clonotype was detected a few times. The rearrangement uses TRBV4-1 and TRBJ2-7; the D call may be TRBD1 or TRBD2 (7 bases each). The CDR3 length is 14 residues. The V end lost 1 base, the J end lost 4 bases, and 11 bases lay between the germline ends. Germline lookup yields CDR1 MGHRA and CDR2 YSYEKL. The CDR3 sequence: CASSQAQGGYEQYF. CDR3 in DNA: TGCGCCAGCAGCCAAGCTCAGGGGGGGTACGAGCAGTACTTC.

The chain has TRBV20-1 and TRBJ2-7; 7 bases fit TRBD1. TRBJ2-5 explains the end of the DNA better; the J call may be wrong. This CDR3 comprises 14 residues. Germline lookup yields CDR1 DFQATT and CDR2 SNEGSKA (reference sequence). The CDR3 nucleotides are TGCAGTGCTGGCTGGACAGGTATCCAAGAGACCCAGTACTTC. It yields the protein CSAGWTGIQETQYF.